A single sample gave rise to the 13 T cell receptor beta chains below, sequenced in a study of neurological immune-mediated disorders. Documented time point: technical triplicate 1. MiXCR, run by TCRdb on the 5' RACE reads, gives a single entry per CDR3 protein. Here the sample spans tens of thousands of distinct CDR3 sequences, 13% being singletons. The sample taken for sequencing was CD4+ T cells from blood. These receptors originate from a female donor with HTLV-1-associated myelopathy (HAM/TSP).

This clonotype was observed many times. The chain couples TRBV18 to TRBJ1-2, with D hard to call. There are 13 residues in the CDR3. Trimming shortened V by 0 bases and J by 4 bases, and 6 bases separated the two germline ends. Germline V gene data show CDR1 as KGHSH and CDR2 as LQKENI. CDR3 DNA: TGTGCCAGCTCACCACCGTCAGTCTATGGCTACACCTTC. It yields the protein CASSPPSVYGYTF. Together with reference TRBV18 and TRBJ1-2, the CDR3 gives the full variable domain: NAGVMQNPRHLVRRRGQEARLRCSPMKGHSHVYWYRQLPEEGLKFMVYLQKENIIDESGMPKERFSAEFPKEGPSILRIQQVVRGDSAAYFCASSPPSVYGYTFGSGTRLTVV.

This clonotype appeared many times. V and J are TRBV5-6 and TRBJ2-7, with 9 positions matching TRBD2. J gave up 1 base and V 4 bases, and 9 bases lay outside the gene matches. Germline V CDR1 and CDR2: SGHDT, YYEEEE. The CDR3 has 16 amino acids. The CDR3 DNA sequence: TGTGCCAGCAGCGCTCGGTCTCTAGCGGGGTCCTACGAGCAGTACTTC. This gives the protein CASSARSLAGSYEQYF.

Sample share makes this clonotype medium-sized. The chain uses TRBV10-3 and TRBJ1-3; no clear D gene. Trimming removed 5 bases at V and 0 bases at J, with 5 bases between. Germline V lookup: CDR1 ENHRY, CDR2 SYGVKD. This CDR3 has 13 residues. CDR3 sequence reads: CAISTSSGNTIYF. The CDR3, as DNA: TGTGCCATCAGTACCAGCTCTGGAAACACCATATATTTT.

In this sample, this clonotype turned up many times. The V gene is TRBV6-5, the J gene TRBJ2-7, with D possibly TRBD2 on 5 matching bases. Germline V CDR1 and CDR2: MNHEY, SVGAGI. Deletions cut 5 bases from V and 3 bases from J, with 14 bases between. The CDR3 extends over 14 amino acids. CDR3 residues: CASSRETGDYEQYF. CDR3 DNA: TGTGCCAGCAGTCGCGAAACCGGGGACTACGAGCAGTACTTC.

This clonotype was recorded many times. This rearrangement joins TRBV20-1 to TRBJ2-5; no clear D gene. The CDR3 sequence is 14 residues long. Germline V gives CDR1 DFQATT, CDR2 SNEGSKA (reference sequence). The V end was cut by 5 bases, the J end by 4 bases, with 17 bases between. The chain's CDR3 is CSAYDGYLGETQYF. As DNA, the CDR3 is TGCAGTGCTTACGACGGATACCTAGGAGAGACCCAGTACTTC.

This clonotype was detected many times. The chain recombines TRBV7-2 with TRBJ2-5, with a possible D match to TRBD2 (7 bases). Trimming took 0 bases from V and 5 from J, leaving 10 bases between them. Germline CDR1 reads SGHTA; CDR2 reads FQGNSA. This CDR3 is built from 14 residues. DNA of the CDR3: TGTGCCAGCAGCTTAGCGGGGGGGCTGGAGACCCAGTACTTC. This sequence encodes CASSLAGGLETQYF.

This clonotype was observed at least ten times. The chain has TRBV9 and TRBJ2-5, with D tentatively TRBD1 (6 bases). The V end lost 3 bases, the J end lost 5 bases, and 11 bases lay between the germline ends. From germline, CDR1 is SGDLS and CDR2 YYNGEE. There are 13 residues in the CDR3. This chain's CDR3 is CASSGGLRETQYF. The CDR3 DNA is TGTGCCAGCAGCGGGGGGCTTCGGGAGACCCAGTACTTC.

This clonotype was counted many times. This chain joins TRBV5-5 and TRBJ2-3; D perhaps matches TRBD2 (6 bases). This CDR3 comprises 15 residues. Trimming removed 4 bases at V and 4 bases at J, with 16 bases between. The germline CDR1 and CDR2 sequences are SGHKS and YYEKEE (reference sequence). Written as DNA, the CDR3 is TGTGCCAGCAGCCTGGGACTCGGAAACGCAGATACGCAGTATTTT. This translates into CASSLGLGNADTQYF. Complete variable domain (other parts from reference TRBV5-5 and TRBJ2-3): DAGVTQSPTHLIKTRGQQVTLRCSPISGHKSVSWYQQVLGQGPQFIFQYYEKEERGRGNFPDRFSARQFPNYSSELNVNALLLGDSALYLCASSLGLGNADTQYFGPGTRLTVL.

This clonotype was counted at least ten times. The chain uses TRBV20-1 and TRBJ2-7, with TRBD1 identical over 7 bases. CDR1 and CDR2 (germline): DFQATT, SNEGSKA (reference sequence). V shed 1 base and J 5 bases; nucleotides not matched to a gene: 8. This CDR3 spans 14 amino acids. The CDR3 DNA reads as TGCAGTGCTAGAGGGACAGGTGGCAACGACGAGCAGTACTTC. This gives the protein CSARGTGGNDEQYF.

This clonotype was recorded once. The germline gene is not matched at one end of the junction; a read error may be the cause. This chain's CDR3 is CASSLVAWNTEAFF. The CDR3, as DNA: TGCGCCAGCAGCTTGGTTGCATGGAACACCGAAGCTTTCTTT. J is TRBJ1-1 and V is TRBV5-1; no definite D call. Germline V lookup: CDR1 SGHRS, CDR2 YFSETQ. This CDR3 comprises 14 residues. The whole variable domain, remainder taken from reference TRBV5-1 and TRBJ1-1, is KAGVTQTPRYLIKTRGQQVTLSCSPISGHRSVSWYQQTPGQGLQFLFEYFSETQRNKGNFPGRFSGRQFSNSRSEMNVSTLELGDSALYLCASSLVAWNTEAFFGQGTRLTVV.

By sample share, this clonotype is medium-sized. The chain uses TRBV6-5 and TRBJ1-2; D gene unclear. The length of the CDR3 is 13 residues. Germline assignment: CDR1 MNHEY and CDR2 SVGAGI. Trimming cost V 4 bases and J 8 bases, with 14 bases left between them. The CDR3 spells CASSSNLERGYTF. The CDR3 DNA is TGTGCCAGCAGTTCCAACCTAGAACGCGGCTACACCTTC.

This clonotype is medium-sized. V is TRBV4-2 and J is TRBJ1-2, with D possibly matching TRBD1 (5 bases). This CDR3 is built from 11 residues. Germline V gene data show CDR1 as LGHNA and CDR2 as YNFKEQ. V lost 7 bases and J lost 5, with 8 bases in between. The CDR3 DNA reads TGTGCCAGCAACCAGGGATATGGCTACACCTTC. Protein product: CASNQGYGYTF.

This clonotype was seen many times. This chain connects TRBV6-5 to TRBJ2-7, with D hard to call. V shed 5 bases and J shed 7 bases, with 12 bases lying between them. CDR3 size: 12 residues. Germline-derived CDR1 and CDR2 are MNHEY and SVGAGI. CDR3: CASSHITGEQYF. DNA for the CDR3: TGTGCCAGCAGTCACATCACGGGTGAGCAGTACTTC.